This TCR beta chain stems from a study of control samples from healthy donors and cancer patients. Looked up from germline, CDR1 is SGHRS and CDR2 is YFSETQ. The CDR3 contains 15 residues. The V segment lost 4 bases and the J segment 5 bases; nucleotides outside the gene matches: 8. Here immunoSEQ multiplex PCR was the method, and the copy in TCRdb shows in-frame clones only, minus some. The table includes 100,000 to 150,000 clones, about 93% detected once. The sequence was obtained from a man aged 18-30 years in good health. The chain is built from TRBV5-1 and TRBJ1-5; TRBD1 aligns across 8 bases. What was sequenced was blood. Here the CDR3 reads CASSPGGPSDQPQHF. The CDR3, as DNA: TGCGCCAGCAGCCCAGGGGGCCCCTCAGATCAGCCCCAGCATTTT.